These 15 T cell receptor beta chains came from one sample sequenced in a study of identical twins. TCRdb recomputed calls from the 5' RACE reads with MiXCR, one row per CDR3 protein. The table shows about 890,000 distinct CDR3 sequences, with around an eighth occurring only once. These same data were also listed under a study on yellow fever vaccine responses in identical twins.

The sample consisted of PBMCs. The receptors come from a woman between 18 and 29 years old in good health.

V is TRBV5-1 and J is TRBJ1-5; TRBD1 is a possible D gene (6 bases). Deletions cut 0 bases from V and 4 bases from J, with 11 bases between. There are 15 residues in the CDR3. The germline CDR1 and CDR2 sequences are SGHRS and YFSETQ. CDR3 region: CASSLAAGANQPQHF. CDR3 nucleotide sequence: TGCGCCAGCAGCTTGGCGGCAGGGGCAAATCAGCCCCAGCATTTT.

This clonotype was seen only a few times. This chain links TRBV29-1 with TRBJ1-2; 10 bases agree with TRBD1. The CDR3 totals 14 residues. Per germline, CDR1 SQVTM and CDR2 ANQGSEA. V was pared by 5 bases and J by 3 bases, with 6 bases of the junction left unmatched. CDR3 DNA sequence: TGCAGCGTTTTGACAGGGGGCGATTACTATGGCTACACCTTC. Protein sequence: CSVLTGGDYYGYTF.

About this clonotype: Relative to the germline gene, one junction end is altered; a read error may explain this. The chain links TRBV16 to TRBJ2-5; D uncertain. Per the germline V gene, CDR1 is KGHSY and CDR2 is FQNENV. The CDR3 runs 13 residues. DNA for the CDR3: TGTGCCAGAAGCCAAGGCAGCGAAGAGACCCAGTACTTC. The encoded protein is CARSQGSEETQYF.

This rearrangement joins TRBV5-1 to TRBJ2-1; D is possibly TRBD1 or TRBD2 (5 bases each). V was shortened by 3 bases and J by 2 bases, with 12 bases between the two germline ends. The CDR3 is made up of 15 amino acids. CDR1 and CDR2 (germline): SGHRS, YFSETQ. The CDR3 sequence is CASSWDGAPYNEQFF. In DNA, the CDR3 is TGCGCCAGCAGCTGGGACGGGGCGCCCTACAATGAGCAGTTCTTC.

This clonotype has more than one count but fewer than ten. The CDR3 is CASTLAADTLYNEQFF. CDR3 DNA sequence: TGTGCCAGCACCCTTGCAGCGGACACTTTATACAATGAGCAGTTCTTC. This chain connects TRBV28 to TRBJ2-1; D tentatively fits TRBD1 or TRBD2 (5 bases each). Germline V gives CDR1 MDHEN, CDR2 SYDVKM. This CDR3 has 16 amino acids. The V and J ends lost 7 bases and 4 bases respectively, with 20 bases between them.

This clonotype was found a few times. The rearrangement joins TRBV3-1 to TRBJ2-3; D is ambiguous. Trimming stripped 2 bases from V and 0 bases from J, with 21 bases between. This CDR3 region has 19 residues. CDR1 is LGHDT, CDR2 YNNKEL, per germline (reference sequence). The DNA for the CDR3 is TGTGCCAGCAGCCAAAGCTTCGGGTCTGTTGGCAGTAGCACAGATACGCAGTATTTT. Its protein product is CASSQSFGSVGSSTDTQYF.

This clonotype was detected many times. CDR3: CSGKGGGTGTEAFF. The CDR3 DNA sequence: TGCAGTGGGAAAGGGGGTGGAACTGGCACTGAAGCTTTCTTT. V usage is TRBV29-1 and J usage is TRBJ1-1, with D perhaps matching TRBD1 (6 bases). The CDR3 length is 14 residues. CDR1 is SQVTM, CDR2 ANQGSEA, per germline.

This clonotype was seen a handful of times. For the CDR3, the DNA is TGTGCCAGCAGCCCCCCCCTGGGGACAGGACTTATGGGGGAGCAGTACTTC. It translates to CASSPPLGTGLMGEQYF. The V gene is TRBV7-9, the J gene TRBJ2-7; TRBD1 aligns across 8 bases. CDR3 length: 17 residues. Germline V lookup: CDR1 SEHNR, CDR2 FQNEAQ (reference sequence). V lost 5 bases and J lost 7; bases outside the gene matches: 19.

The chain employs TRBV28 and TRBJ2-7, with unresolved D. Trimming shortened V by 2 bases and J by 7 bases, and 15 bases separated the two germline ends. The CDR3 consists of 14 residues. Per germline, CDR1 MDHEN and CDR2 SYDVKM. CDR3 loop: CASSLPAQLGEQYF. The CDR3 DNA is TGTGCCAGCAGTTTACCGGCCCAGCTGGGGGAGCAGTACTTC.

This clonotype was detected many times. V is TRBV5-6 and J is TRBJ2-1; tentatively, D is TRBD1 (8 bases). Trimming removed 5 bases from V and 2 bases from J, with 17 bases in between. This CDR3 region has 16 residues. Germline V gives CDR1 SGHDT, CDR2 YYEEEE. The CDR3 reads CASSRTGGGTYNEQFF. CDR3 sequence (DNA): TGTGCCAGCAGTCGTACAGGGGGGGGGACCTACAATGAGCAGTTCTTC.

The sample holds a few counts of this clonotype. V is TRBV18 and J is TRBJ2-1; 11 bases are shared with TRBD2. V gave up 5 bases and J gave up 7 bases; unmatched junction bases: 7. The CDR3 contains 15 residues. The V gene's germline CDR1 is KGHSH and CDR2 LQKENI. CDR3 in amino acids: CASSSPSGRMNEQFF. The CDR3 nucleotides read TGTGCCAGCTCATCTCCTAGCGGGAGGATGAATGAGCAGTTCTTC.

V usage is TRBV6-5 and J usage is TRBJ2-1, with D perhaps matching TRBD1 (6 bases). The CDR3 covers 16 residues. Germline CDR1 is MNHEY and CDR2 is SVGAGI. Trimming removed 2 bases from V and 5 bases from J, with 16 bases in between. The CDR3 region has the DNA TGTGCCAGCAGTTACCGACTGGGGGCGGGCGACAATGAGCAGTTCTTC. Translating gives CASSYRLGAGDNEQFF.

This clonotype occurred many times. This chain connects TRBV29-1 to TRBJ2-2; D assignment may be TRBD1 or TRBD2 (5 bases each). CDR1 SQVTM and CDR2 ANQGSEA come from the germline V gene. The V end lost 4 bases, the J end lost 9 bases, and 9 bases lay between the germline ends. The CDR3 loop spans 11 amino acids. The CDR3 coding sequence is TGCAGCGTTGCGAGGGACCGGGAGCTGTTTTTT. Protein: CSVARDRELFF.

The rearrangement uses TRBV6-1 and TRBJ2-5, with D unclear. CDR3 size: 13 residues. CDR1 is MNHNS, CDR2 SASEGT, per germline. V lost 6 bases and J lost 5, with 13 bases in between. CDR3 sequence (DNA): TGTGCCAGCAGCACCGACGGGCTGGAGACCCAGTACTTC. This sequence encodes CASSTDGLETQYF.

This clonotype was found many times. The V gene is TRBV29-1, the J gene TRBJ2-3; TRBD2 aligns across 10 bases. The V and J ends lost 6 bases and 7 bases, in that order; junction bases with no gene match: 13. CDR3 length: 15 residues. Germline CDR1 is SQVTM and CDR2 is ANQGSEA. As DNA, the CDR3 is TGCAGCGTGCTGACTCTAGCGGGAGTTCAGCATACGCAGTATTTT. Translation: CSVLTLAGVQHTQYF.